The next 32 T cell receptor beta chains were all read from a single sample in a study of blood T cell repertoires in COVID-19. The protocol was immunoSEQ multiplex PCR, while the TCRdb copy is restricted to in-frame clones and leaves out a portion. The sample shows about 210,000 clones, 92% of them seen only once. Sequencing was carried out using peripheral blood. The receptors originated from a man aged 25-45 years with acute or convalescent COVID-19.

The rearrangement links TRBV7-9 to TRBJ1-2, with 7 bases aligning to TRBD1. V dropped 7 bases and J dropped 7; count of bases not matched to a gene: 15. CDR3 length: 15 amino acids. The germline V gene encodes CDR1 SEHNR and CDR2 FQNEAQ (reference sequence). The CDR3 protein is CASKFEQGSKGGYTF. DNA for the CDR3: TGTGCCAGCAAGTTTGAACAGGGGAGTAAAGGTGGCTACACCTTC.

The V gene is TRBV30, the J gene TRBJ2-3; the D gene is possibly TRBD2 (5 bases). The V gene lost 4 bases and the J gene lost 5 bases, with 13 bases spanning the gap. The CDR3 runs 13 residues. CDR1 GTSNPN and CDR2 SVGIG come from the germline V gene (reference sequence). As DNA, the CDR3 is TGTGCCTGGACCCCAAGAGAGGGAGATACGCAGTATTTT. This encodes CAWTPREGDTQYF.

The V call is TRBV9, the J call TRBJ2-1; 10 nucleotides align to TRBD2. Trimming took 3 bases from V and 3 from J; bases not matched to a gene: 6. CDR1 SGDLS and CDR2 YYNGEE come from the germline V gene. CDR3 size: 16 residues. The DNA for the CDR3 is TGTGCCAGCAGCGGTCTAGGACTAGCGGTCTACAATGAGCAGTTCTTC. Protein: CASSGLGLAVYNEQFF.

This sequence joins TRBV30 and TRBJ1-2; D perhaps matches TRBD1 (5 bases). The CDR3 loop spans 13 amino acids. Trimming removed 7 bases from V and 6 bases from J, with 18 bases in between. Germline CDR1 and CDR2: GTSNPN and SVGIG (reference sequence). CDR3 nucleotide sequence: TGTGCCTCGCTGGTGGGGGGTCTCAATGGCTACACCTTC. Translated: CASLVGGLNGYTF.

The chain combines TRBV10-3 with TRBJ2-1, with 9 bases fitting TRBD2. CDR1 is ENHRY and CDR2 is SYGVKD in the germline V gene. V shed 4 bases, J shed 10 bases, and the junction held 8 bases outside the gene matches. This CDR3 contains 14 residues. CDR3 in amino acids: CAISVVLAGKEQFF. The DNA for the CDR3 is TGTGCCATCAGTGTGGTCCTAGCGGGGAAAGAGCAGTTCTTC.

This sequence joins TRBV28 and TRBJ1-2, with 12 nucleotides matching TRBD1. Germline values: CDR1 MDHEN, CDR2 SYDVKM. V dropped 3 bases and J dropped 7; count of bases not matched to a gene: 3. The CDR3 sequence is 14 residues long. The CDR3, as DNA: TGTGCCAGCAGTTTGGGGACAGGGGGCTTTGGCTACACCTTC. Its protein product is CASSLGTGGFGYTF.

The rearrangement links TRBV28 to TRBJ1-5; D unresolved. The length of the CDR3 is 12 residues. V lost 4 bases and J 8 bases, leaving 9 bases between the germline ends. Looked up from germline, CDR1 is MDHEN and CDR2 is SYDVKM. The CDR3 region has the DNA TGTGCCAGCAGTTCCCCAATCAAGCCCCAGCATTTT. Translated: CASSSPIKPQHF.

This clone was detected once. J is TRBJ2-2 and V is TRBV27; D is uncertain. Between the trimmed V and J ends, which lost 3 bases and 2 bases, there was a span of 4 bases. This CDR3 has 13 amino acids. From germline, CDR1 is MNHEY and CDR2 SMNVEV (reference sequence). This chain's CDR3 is CASSFLNTGELFF. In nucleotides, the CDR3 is TGTGCCAGCAGTTTCCTAAACACCGGGGAGCTGTTTTTT.

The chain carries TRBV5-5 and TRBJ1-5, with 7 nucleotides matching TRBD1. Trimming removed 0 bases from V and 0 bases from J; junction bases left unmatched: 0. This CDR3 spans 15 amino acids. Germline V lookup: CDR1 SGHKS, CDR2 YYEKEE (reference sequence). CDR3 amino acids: CASSLGQGSNQPQHF. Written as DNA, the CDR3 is TGTGCCAGCAGCTTGGGACAGGGTAGCAATCAGCCCCAGCATTTT.

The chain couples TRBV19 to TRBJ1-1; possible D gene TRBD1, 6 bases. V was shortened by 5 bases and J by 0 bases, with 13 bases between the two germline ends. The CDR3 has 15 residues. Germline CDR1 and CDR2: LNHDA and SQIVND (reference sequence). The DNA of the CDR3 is TGTGCCAGTAGTTTTACGGACAGTTTGAACACTGAAGCTTTCTTT. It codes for CASSFTDSLNTEAFF. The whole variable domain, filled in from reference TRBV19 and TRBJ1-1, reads DGGITQSPKYLFRKEGQNVTLSCEQNLNHDAMYWYRQDPGQGLRLIYYSQIVNDFQKGDIAEGYSVSREKKESFPLTVTSAQKNPTAFYLCASSFTDSLNTEAFFGQGTRLTVV.

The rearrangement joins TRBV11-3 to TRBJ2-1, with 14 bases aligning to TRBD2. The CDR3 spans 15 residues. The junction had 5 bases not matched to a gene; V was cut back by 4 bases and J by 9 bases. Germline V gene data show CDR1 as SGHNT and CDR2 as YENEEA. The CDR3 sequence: CASSSGLAGESEQFF. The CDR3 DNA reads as TGTGCCAGCAGCTCGGGACTAGCGGGAGAAAGTGAGCAGTTCTTC.

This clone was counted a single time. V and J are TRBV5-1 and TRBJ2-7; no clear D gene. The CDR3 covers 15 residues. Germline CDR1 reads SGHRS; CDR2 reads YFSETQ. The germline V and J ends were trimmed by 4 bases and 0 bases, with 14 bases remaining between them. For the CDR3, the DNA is TGCGCCAGCAGCCCGAACTCGATGCCCTCCTACGAGCAGTACTTC. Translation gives CASSPNSMPSYEQYF.

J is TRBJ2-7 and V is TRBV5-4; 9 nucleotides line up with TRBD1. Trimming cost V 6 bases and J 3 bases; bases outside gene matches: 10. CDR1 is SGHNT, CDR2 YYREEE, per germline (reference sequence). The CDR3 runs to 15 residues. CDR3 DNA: TGTGCCAGCATCAAAAGCGGGACAGGGAACTACGAGCAGTACTTC. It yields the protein CASIKSGTGNYEQYF.

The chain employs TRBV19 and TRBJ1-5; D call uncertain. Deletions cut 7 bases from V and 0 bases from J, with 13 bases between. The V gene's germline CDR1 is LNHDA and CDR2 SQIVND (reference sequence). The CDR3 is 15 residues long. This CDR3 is CASTESSYSNQPQHF. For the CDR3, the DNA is TGTGCCAGTACTGAAAGTTCCTATAGCAATCAGCCCCAGCATTTT.

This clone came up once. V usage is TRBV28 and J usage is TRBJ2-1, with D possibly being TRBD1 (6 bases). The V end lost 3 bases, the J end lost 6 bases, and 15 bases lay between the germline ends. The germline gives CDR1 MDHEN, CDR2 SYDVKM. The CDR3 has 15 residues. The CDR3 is CASSFTWGPLNEQFF. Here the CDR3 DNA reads TGTGCCAGCAGTTTTACCTGGGGGCCACTCAATGAGCAGTTCTTC.

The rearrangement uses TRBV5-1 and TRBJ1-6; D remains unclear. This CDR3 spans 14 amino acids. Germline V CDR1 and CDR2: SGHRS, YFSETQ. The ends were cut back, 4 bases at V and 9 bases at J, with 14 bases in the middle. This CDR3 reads CASSVDTVGSPLHF. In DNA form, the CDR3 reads TGCGCCAGCAGCGTTGACACCGTGGGTTCACCCCTCCACTTT. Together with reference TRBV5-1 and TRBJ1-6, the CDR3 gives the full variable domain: KAGVTQTPRYLIKTRGQQVTLSCSPISGHRSVSWYQQTPGQGLQFLFEYFSETQRNKGNFPGRFSGRQFSNSRSEMNVSTLELGDSALYLCASSVDTVGSPLHFGNGTRLTVT.

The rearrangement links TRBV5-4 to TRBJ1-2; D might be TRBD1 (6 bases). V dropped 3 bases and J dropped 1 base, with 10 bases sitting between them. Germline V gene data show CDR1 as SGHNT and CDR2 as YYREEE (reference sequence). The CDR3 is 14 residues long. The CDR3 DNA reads TGTGCCAGCAGCTCAACAGGGATTAACTATGGCTACACCTTC. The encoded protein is CASSSTGINYGYTF.

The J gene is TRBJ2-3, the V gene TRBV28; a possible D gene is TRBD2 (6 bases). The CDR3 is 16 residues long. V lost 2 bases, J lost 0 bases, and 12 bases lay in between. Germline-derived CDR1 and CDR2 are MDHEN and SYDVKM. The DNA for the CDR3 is TGTGCCAGCAGTTTACGCGGGAATCCTAGCACAGATACGCAGTATTTT. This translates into CASSLRGNPSTDTQYF. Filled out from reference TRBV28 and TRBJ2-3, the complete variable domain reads DVKVTQSSRYLVKRTGEKVFLECVQDMDHENMFWYRQDPGLGLRLIYFSYDVKMKEKGDIPEGYSVSREKKERFSLILESASTNQTSMYLCASSLRGNPSTDTQYFGPGTRLTVL.

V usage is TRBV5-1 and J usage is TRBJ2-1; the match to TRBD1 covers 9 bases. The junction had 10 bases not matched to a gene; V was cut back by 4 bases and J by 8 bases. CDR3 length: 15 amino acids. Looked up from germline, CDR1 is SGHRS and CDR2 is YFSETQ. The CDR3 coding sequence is TGCGCCAGCAGCCTCGGGACAGGGTCCATCCATGAGCAGTTCTTC. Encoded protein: CASSLGTGSIHEQFF.

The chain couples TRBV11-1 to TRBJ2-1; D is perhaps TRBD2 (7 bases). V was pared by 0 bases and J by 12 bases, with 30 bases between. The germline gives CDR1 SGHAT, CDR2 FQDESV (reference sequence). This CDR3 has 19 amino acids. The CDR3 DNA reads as TGTGCCAGCAGCTTAGCAGGTGGCTCGGGGGGCGGTAAAACGCTTGGGCAGTTCTTC. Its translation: CASSLAGGSGGGKTLGQFF.

The CDR3 spells CASSDVRGYQETQYF. As DNA, the CDR3 is TGTGCCAGCAGTGACGTCAGGGGGTACCAAGAGACCCAGTACTTC. The chain links TRBV2 to TRBJ2-5; 7 bases line up with TRBD1. The germline V gene encodes CDR1 SNHLY and CDR2 FYNNEI. The length of the CDR3 is 15 residues. Trimming took 3 bases from V and 0 from J; bases not matched to a gene: 4.

CDR3 residues: CASRLSGRNGNEQFF. In nucleotides, the CDR3 is TGTGCCAGCAGACTTAGCGGGAGAAACGGCAATGAGCAGTTCTTC. The chain joins TRBV7-9 to TRBJ2-1, with 9 bases that match TRBD2. Germline CDR1 and CDR2: SEHNR and FQNEAQ (reference sequence). This CDR3 spans 15 amino acids. The V segment lost 6 bases and the J segment 6 bases; nucleotides outside the gene matches: 9.

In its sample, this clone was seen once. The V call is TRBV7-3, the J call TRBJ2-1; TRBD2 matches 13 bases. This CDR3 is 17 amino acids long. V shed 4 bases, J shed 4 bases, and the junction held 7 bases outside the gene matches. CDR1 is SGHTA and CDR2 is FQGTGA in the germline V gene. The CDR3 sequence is CASSYAGTSGEYNEQFF. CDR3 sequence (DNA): TGTGCCAGCAGCTACGCGGGGACTAGCGGGGAATACAATGAGCAGTTCTTC.

The CDR3 is CASSPGGYSYGYTF. The CDR3 DNA follows: TGTGCCAGCTCACCAGGGGGCTATAGCTATGGCTACACCTTC. The chain links TRBV18 to TRBJ1-2, with D possibly matching TRBD1 (6 bases). V was clipped by 2 bases and J by 4 bases, with 11 bases between them. This CDR3 is 14 amino acids long. Germline loops: CDR1 KGHSH, CDR2 LQKENI.

The CDR3 DNA reads TGTGCCAGCAGCTCCCAGGCCTATGGCTACACCTTC. It translates to CASSSQAYGYTF. The V call is TRBV7-9, the J call TRBJ1-2; D unclear. This CDR3 contains 12 residues. V was shortened by 4 bases and J by 4 bases, with 7 bases between the two germline ends. The germline V gene has CDR1 SEHNR and CDR2 FQNEAQ (reference sequence).

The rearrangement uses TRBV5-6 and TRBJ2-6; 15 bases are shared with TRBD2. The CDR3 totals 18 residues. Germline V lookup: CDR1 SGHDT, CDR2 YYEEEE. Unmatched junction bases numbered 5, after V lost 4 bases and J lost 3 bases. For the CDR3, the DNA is TGTGCCAGCAGCCCGGGACTAGCGGGAGGTGGTGGGGCCAACGTCCTGACTTTC. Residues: CASSPGLAGGGGANVLTF.

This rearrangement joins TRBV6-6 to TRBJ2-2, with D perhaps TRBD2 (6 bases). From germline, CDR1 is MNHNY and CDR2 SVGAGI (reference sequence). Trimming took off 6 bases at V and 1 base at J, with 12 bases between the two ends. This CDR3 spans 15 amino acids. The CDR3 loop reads CASRGGTVNTGELFF. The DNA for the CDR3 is TGTGCCAGCAGGGGCGGGACTGTGAACACCGGGGAGCTGTTTTTT.

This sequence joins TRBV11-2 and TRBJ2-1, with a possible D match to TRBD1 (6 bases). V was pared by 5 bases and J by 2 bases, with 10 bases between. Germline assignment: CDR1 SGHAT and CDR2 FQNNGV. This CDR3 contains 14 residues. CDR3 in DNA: TGTGCCAGCAGCCAATCAGGGGCCTACAATGAGCAGTTCTTC. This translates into CASSQSGAYNEQFF.

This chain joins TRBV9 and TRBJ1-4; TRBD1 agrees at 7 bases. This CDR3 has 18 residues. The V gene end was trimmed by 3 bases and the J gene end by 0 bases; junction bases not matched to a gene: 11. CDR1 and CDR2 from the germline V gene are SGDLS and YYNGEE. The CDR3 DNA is TGTGCCAGCAGCGACCGGATTTCGGGACAGCCAACTAATGAAAAACTGTTTTTT. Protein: CASSDRISGQPTNEKLFF.

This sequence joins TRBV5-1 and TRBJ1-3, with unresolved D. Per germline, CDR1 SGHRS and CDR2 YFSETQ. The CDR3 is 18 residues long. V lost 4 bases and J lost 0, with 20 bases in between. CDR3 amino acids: CASSPRESNPASGNTIYF. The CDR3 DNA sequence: TGCGCCAGCAGCCCCCGAGAGTCGAATCCTGCCTCTGGAAACACCATATATTTT.

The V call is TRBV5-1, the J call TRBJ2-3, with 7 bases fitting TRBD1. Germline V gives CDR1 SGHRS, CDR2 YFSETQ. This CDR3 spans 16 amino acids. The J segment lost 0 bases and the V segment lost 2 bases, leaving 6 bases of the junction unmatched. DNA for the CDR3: TGCGCCAGCAGCTTACAGGGGTACTCTAGCACAGATACGCAGTATTTT. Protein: CASSLQGYSSTDTQYF.

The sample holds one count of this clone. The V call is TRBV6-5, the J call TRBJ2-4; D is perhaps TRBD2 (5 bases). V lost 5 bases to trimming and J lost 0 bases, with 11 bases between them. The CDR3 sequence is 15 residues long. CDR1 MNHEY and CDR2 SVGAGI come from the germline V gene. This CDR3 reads CASSRVGVAKNIQYF. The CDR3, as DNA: TGTGCCAGCAGTCGAGTCGGGGTAGCCAAAAACATTCAGTACTTC.